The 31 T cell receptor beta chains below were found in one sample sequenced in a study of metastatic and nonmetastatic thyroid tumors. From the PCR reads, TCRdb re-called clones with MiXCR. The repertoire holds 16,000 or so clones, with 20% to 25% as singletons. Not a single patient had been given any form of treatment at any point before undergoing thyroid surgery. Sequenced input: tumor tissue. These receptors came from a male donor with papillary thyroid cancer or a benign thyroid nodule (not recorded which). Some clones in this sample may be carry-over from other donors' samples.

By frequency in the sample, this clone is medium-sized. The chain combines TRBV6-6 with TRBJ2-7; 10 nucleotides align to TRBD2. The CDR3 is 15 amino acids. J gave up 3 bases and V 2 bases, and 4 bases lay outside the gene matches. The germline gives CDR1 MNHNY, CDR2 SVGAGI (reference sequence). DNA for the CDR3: TGTGCCAGCAGTTACGCAGCTAGCGGGGGCTACGAGCAGTACTTC. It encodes CASSYAASGGYEQYF.

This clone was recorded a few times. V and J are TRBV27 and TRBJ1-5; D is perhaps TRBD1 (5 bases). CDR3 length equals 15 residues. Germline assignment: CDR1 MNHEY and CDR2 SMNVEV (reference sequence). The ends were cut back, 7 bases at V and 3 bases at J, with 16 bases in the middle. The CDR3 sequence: CASISGLIVNQPQHF. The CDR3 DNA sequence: TGTGCCAGCATTTCAGGGTTAATCGTCAATCAGCCCCAGCATTTT.

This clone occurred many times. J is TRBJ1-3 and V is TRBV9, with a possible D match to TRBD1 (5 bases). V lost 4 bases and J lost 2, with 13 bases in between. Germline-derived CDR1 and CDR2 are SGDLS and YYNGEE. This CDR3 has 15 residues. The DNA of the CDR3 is TGTGCCAGCAGCCCTACCGGGGGGGCTGGAAACACCATATATTTT. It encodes CASSPTGGAGNTIYF.

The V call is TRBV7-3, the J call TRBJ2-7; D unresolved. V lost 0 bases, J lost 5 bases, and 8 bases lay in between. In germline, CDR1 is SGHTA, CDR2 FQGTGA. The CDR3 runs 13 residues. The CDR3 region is CASSLTVGNEQYF. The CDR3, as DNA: TGTGCCAGCAGCTTAACAGTTGGCAACGAGCAGTACTTC.

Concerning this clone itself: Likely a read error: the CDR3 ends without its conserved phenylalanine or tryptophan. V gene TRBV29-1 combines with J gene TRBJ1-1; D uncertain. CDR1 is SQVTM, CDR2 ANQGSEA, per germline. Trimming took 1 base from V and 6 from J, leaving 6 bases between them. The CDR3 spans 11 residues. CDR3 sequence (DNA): TGCAGCGTTGAAGTGGCAGCTGAAGCTTTCGTT. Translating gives CSVEVAAEAFV.

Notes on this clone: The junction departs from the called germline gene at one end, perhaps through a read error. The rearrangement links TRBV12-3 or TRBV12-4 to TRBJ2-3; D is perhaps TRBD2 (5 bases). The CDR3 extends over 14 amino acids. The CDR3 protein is CASSLGGPGPTQCF. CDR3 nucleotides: TGTGCCAGCAGTTTAGGCGGGCCCGGTCCTACGCAGTGTTTT.

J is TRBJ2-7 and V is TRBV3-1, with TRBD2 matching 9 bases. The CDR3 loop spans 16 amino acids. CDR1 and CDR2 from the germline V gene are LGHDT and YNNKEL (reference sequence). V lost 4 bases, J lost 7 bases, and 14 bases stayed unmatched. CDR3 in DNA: TGTGCCAGCAGCCCGGGACTAGCCCCTATCGGGGAGGAGCAGTACTTC. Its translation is CASSPGLAPIGEEQYF.

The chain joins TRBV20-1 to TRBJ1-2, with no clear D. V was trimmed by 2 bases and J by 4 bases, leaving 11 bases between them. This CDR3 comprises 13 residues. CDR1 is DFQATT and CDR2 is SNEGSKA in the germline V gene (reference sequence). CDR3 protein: CSARLGGAYGYTF. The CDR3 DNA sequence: TGCAGTGCTAGACTAGGTGGTGCCTATGGCTACACCTTC.

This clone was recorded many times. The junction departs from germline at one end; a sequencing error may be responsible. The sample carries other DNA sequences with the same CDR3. The CDR3 DNA is TGTGCTAGCAGCCCGCACCTGGGGGGGATCCAAGAGACCCAGTACTTC. Translation: CASSPHLGGIQETQYF. The chain employs TRBV7-7 and TRBJ2-5, with TRBD2 identical over 7 bases. Germline lookup yields CDR1 SSHAT and CDR2 FNYEAQ (reference sequence). The CDR3 length is 16 residues.

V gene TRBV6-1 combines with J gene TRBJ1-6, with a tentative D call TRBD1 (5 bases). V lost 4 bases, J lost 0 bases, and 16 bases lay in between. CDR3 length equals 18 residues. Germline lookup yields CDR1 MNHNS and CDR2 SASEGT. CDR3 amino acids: CASSATGTLSSYNSPLHF. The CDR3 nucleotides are TGTGCCAGCAGTGCCACCGGGACCCTAAGCTCCTATAATTCACCCCTCCACTTT.

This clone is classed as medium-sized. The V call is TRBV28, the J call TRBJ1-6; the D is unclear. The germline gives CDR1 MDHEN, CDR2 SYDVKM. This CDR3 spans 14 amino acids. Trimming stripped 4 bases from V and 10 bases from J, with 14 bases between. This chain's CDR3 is CASSSILTSSPLHF. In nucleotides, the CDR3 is TGTGCCAGCAGTTCGATCCTTACTAGCTCACCCCTCCACTTT.

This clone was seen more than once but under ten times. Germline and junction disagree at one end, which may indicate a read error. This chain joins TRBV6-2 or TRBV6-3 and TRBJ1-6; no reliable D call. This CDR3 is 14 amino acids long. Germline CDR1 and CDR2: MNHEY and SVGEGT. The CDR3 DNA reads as TGTGCCAGCAGTTACAGGGTTGACAATTCACCCCTCCAATTT. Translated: CASSYRVDNSPLQF.

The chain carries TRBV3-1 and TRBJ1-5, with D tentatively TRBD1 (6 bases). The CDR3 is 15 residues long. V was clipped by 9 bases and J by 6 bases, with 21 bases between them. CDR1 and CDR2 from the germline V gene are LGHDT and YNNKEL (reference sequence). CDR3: CARSYGTTGPQPQHF. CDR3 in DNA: TGTGCCAGAAGCTATGGGACAACTGGCCCTCAGCCCCAGCATTTT.

The CDR3 sequence is CASSFNNEQFF. The CDR3 DNA is TGTGCCAGCAGTTTCAACAATGAGCAGTTCTTC. The J gene is TRBJ2-1, the V gene TRBV12-3 or TRBV12-4; D is ambiguous. V was trimmed by 3 bases and J by 5 bases, leaving 2 bases between them. CDR3 length: 11 residues.

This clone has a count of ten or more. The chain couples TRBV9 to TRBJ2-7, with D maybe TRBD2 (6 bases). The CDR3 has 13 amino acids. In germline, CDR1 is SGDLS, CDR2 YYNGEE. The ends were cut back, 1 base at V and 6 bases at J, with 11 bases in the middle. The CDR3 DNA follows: TGTGCCAGCAGCGTAACGGGAGCGGGCGAGCAGTACTTC. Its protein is CASSVTGAGEQYF.

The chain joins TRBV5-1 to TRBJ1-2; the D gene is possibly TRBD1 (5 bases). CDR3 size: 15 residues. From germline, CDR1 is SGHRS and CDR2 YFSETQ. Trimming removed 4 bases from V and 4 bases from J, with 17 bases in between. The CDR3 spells CASSPQGSVGYGYTF. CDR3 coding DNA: TGCGCCAGCAGCCCCCAGGGCAGTGTCGGCTATGGCTACACCTTC. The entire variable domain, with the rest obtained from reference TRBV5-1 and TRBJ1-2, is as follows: KAGVTQTPRYLIKTRGQQVTLSCSPISGHRSVSWYQQTPGQGLQFLFEYFSETQRNKGNFPGRFSGRQFSNSRSEMNVSTLELGDSALYLCASSPQGSVGYGYTFGSGTRLTVV.

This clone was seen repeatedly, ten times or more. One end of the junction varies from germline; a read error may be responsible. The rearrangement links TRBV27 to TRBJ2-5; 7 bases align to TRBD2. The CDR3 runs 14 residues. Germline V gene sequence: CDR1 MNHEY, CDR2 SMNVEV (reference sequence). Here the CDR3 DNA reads TGTGCCAGCAGCTTAGCGGGCTCGCAAGAGACCCAGTATTTC. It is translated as CASSLAGSQETQYF.

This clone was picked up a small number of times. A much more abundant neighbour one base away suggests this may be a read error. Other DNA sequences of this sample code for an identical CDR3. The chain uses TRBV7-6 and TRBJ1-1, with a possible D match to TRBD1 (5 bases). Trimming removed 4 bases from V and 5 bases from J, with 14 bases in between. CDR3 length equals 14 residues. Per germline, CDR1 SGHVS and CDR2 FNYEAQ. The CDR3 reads CASSSSGGRTEAFF. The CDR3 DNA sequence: TGTGCCAGCAGCTCCTCCGGGGGTAGGACTGAAGCTTTCTTT.

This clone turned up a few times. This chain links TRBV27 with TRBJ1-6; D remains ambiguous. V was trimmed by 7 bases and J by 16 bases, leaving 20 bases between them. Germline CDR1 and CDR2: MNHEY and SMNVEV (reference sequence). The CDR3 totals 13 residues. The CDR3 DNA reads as TGTGCCAGCACCGTTTCGCCGAGGGCACGTCTCCACTTT. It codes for CASTVSPRARLHF.

The CDR3 nucleotides read TGTGCCAGCAGGAAACAGGGGGCAGGAGAGACCCAGTACTTC. This sequence encodes CASRKQGAGETQYF. The J gene is TRBJ2-5, the V gene TRBV6-1; 9 bases are shared with TRBD1. The germline V gene encodes CDR1 MNHNS and CDR2 SASEGT. V shed 6 bases, J shed 4 bases, and the junction held 6 bases outside the gene matches. This CDR3 has 14 residues.

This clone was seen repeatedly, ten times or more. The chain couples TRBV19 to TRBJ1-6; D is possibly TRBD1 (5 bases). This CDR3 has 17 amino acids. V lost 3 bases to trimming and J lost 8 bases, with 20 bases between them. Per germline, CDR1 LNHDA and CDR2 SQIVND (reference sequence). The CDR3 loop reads CASSIGGTAVVDSPLHF. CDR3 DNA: TGTGCCAGTAGTATCGGGGGGACCGCCGTGGTGGATTCACCCCTCCACTTT.

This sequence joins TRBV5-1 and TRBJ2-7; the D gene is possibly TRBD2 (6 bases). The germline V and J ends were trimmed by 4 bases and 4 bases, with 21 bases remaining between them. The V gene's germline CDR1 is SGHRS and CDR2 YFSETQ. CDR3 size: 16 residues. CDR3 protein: CASSPSTSSEMYEQYF. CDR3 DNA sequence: TGCGCCAGCAGCCCTTCGACTAGTTCGGAGATGTACGAGCAGTACTTC.

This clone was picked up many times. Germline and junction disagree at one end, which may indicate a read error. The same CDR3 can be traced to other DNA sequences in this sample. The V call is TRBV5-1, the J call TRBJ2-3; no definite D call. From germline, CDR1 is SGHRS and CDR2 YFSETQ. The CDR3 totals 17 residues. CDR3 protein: CASSFSYVGGSTDTQYF. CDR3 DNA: TGCGCCAGCAGCTTTTCCTACGTTGGCGGAAGCACGGATACGCAGTATTTT.

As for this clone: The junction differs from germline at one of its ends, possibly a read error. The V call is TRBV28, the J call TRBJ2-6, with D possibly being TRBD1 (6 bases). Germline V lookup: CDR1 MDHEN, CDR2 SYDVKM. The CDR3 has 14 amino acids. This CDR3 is CASYYRAGANVPTF. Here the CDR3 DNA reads TGTGCCAGCTACTACAGGGCTGGGGCCAACGTCCCGACTTTC.

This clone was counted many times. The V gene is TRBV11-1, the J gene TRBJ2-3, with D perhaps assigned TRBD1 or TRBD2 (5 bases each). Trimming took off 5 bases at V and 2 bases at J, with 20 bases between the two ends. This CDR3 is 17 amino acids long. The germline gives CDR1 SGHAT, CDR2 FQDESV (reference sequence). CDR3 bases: TGTGCCAGCAGCACCTGGGGTGGGGCCGGGATCACAGATACGCAGTATTTT. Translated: CASSTWGGAGITDTQYF.

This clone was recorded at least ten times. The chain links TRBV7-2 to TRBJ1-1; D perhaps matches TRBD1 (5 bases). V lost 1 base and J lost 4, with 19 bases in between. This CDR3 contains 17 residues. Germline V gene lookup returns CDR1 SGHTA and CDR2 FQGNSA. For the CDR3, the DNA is TGTGCCAGCAGCTTAGGCGTCAGCCCCGGCGGGGGCACTGAAGCTTTCTTT. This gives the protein CASSLGVSPGGGTEAFF.

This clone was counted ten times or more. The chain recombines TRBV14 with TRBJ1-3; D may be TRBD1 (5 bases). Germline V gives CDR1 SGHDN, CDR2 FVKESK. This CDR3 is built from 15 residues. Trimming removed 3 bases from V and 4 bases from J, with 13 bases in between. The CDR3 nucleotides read TGTGCCAGCAGCCACTATTTTGGGGACGGAAACACCATATATTTT. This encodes CASSHYFGDGNTIYF.

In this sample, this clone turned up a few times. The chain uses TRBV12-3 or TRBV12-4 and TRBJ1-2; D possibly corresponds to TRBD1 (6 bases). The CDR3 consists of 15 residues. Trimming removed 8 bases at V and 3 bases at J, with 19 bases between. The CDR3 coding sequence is TGTGCCAGCTCACCTGGGGGGGCGCTTTACTATGGCTACACCTTC. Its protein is CASSPGGALYYGYTF.

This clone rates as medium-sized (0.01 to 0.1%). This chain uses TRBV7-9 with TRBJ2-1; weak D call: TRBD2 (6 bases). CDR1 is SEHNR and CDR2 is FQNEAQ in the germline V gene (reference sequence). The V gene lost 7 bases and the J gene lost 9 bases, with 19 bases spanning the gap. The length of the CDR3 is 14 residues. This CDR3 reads CASTLGGFLAEQFF. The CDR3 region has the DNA TGTGCCAGCACCCTCGGGGGATTTCTGGCTGAGCAGTTCTTC.

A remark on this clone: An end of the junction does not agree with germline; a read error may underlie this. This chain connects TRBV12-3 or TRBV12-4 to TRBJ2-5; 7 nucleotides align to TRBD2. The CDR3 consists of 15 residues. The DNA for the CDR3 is TGCGCCAGCAGAATATCGGGAGGCTCCTTTGAGACCCAGTACTTC. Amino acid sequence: CASRISGGSFETQYF.

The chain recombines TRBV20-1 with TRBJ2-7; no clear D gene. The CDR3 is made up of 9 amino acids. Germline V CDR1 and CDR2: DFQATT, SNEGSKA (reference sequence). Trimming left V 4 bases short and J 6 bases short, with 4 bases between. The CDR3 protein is CSAIVEQYF. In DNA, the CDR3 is TGCAGTGCTATTGTCGAGCAGTACTTC.